Shown below are 18 T cell receptor beta chains from a single sample sequenced in a study of blood T cells in healthy people across ages. Using a J-beta primer mix together with a sample-barcoded 5' primer, a second PCR was run for 7 to 11 cycles. TCRdb processed the 5' RACE reads anew with MiXCR; each CDR3 protein has one entry. The sample carries some 1,500,000 distinct CDR3 sequences, 40% to 45% recorded once. Sequenced: blood. The receptors here all came from a woman under 30 in good health.

The sample holds a few counts of this clonotype. This rearrangement joins TRBV27 to TRBJ2-7, with D hard to call. The CDR3 length is 13 residues. V shed 3 bases and J shed 3 bases, with 9 bases lying between them. The germline CDR1 and CDR2 sequences are MNHEY and SMNVEV (reference sequence). CDR3 amino acids: CASSLRINYEQYF. Written as DNA, the CDR3 is TGTGCCAGCAGTTTGCGGATAAACTACGAGCAGTACTTC.

The V gene is TRBV6-6, the J gene TRBJ1-3; no definite D call. V lost 6 bases to trimming and J lost 2 bases, with 8 bases between them. Germline values: CDR1 MNHNY, CDR2 SVGAGI (reference sequence). This CDR3 spans 13 amino acids. The CDR3 protein is CASSPDPGNTIYF. Written as DNA, the CDR3 is TGTGCCAGCAGCCCAGATCCTGGAAACACCATATATTTT.

The chain uses TRBV5-1 and TRBJ2-7; D not resolved. V was shortened by 3 bases and J by 5 bases, with 12 bases between the two germline ends. The CDR3 sequence is 13 residues long. CDR1 is SGHRS and CDR2 is YFSETQ in the germline V gene. The CDR3 protein is CASSSAPGNEQYF. The CDR3 bases are TGCGCCAGCAGCTCTGCACCCGGTAACGAGCAGTACTTC.

This clonotype occurred many times. This chain links TRBV4-3 with TRBJ2-1; TRBD2 agrees at 10 bases. V lost 4 bases and J lost 9; bases outside the gene matches: 6. The CDR3 spans 14 residues. Germline assignment: CDR1 LGHNA and CDR2 YSLEER. The CDR3: CASSPLLAGFEQFF. CDR3 DNA: TGCGCCAGCAGCCCTCTACTAGCGGGATTTGAGCAGTTCTTC.

This clonotype has more than one count but fewer than ten. The gene calls are TRBV20-1 and TRBJ1-1; D not certain. Trimming cost V 3 bases and J 4 bases, with 9 bases left between them. CDR3 size: 12 residues. Germline assignment: CDR1 DFQATT and CDR2 SNEGSKA (reference sequence). As DNA, the CDR3 is TGCAGTGCTAGTGGAGGCCGCACTGAAGCTTTCTTT. Protein: CSASGGRTEAFF.

This clonotype came up a few times. V usage is TRBV20-1 and J usage is TRBJ1-1; D not certain. The CDR3 sequence is 14 residues long. V gave up 0 bases and J gave up 4 bases, with 12 bases separating them. The germline CDR1 and CDR2 sequences are DFQATT and SNEGSKA (reference sequence). As DNA, the CDR3 is TGCAGTGCTAGAGATAGGGCTTCTGGCACTGAAGCTTTCTTT. Translation: CSARDRASGTEAFF.

This clonotype turned up a few times. One end of the junction is discordant with germline, which a read error may explain. The chain carries TRBV20-1 and TRBJ2-2, with D perhaps matching TRBD2 (6 bases). This CDR3 contains 15 residues. Per the germline V gene, CDR1 is DFQATT and CDR2 is SNEGSKA (reference sequence). CDR3 nucleotides: TGTAGTGCTAGGAACCGGGAGAGGATCACCGGGGAGCTGTTTTTT. It is translated as CSARNRERITGELFF.

This clonotype was seen a handful of times. The chain couples TRBV20-1 to TRBJ1-2; TRBD1 agrees at 8 bases. CDR1 is DFQATT, CDR2 SNEGSKA, per germline (reference sequence). Trimming took 4 bases from V and 6 from J; bases not matched to a gene: 1. The CDR3 has 11 amino acids. CDR3 residues: CSATGGHGYTF. The CDR3 DNA follows: TGCAGTGCTACAGGGGGCCATGGCTACACCTTC.

The J gene is TRBJ2-3, the V gene TRBV12-3 or TRBV12-4; D is ambiguous. The V gene lost 3 bases and the J gene lost 0 bases, with 7 bases spanning the gap. This CDR3 region has 14 residues. CDR3 bases: TGTGCCAGCAGTTTTTGGGAAAGCACAGATACGCAGTATTTT. Its protein is CASSFWESTDTQYF.

V gene TRBV6-1 combines with J gene TRBJ2-7, with D perhaps matching TRBD2 (6 bases). The CDR3 loop spans 15 amino acids. Per the germline V gene, CDR1 is MNHNS and CDR2 is SASEGT. V was shortened by 5 bases and J by 0 bases, with 14 bases between the two germline ends. For the CDR3, the DNA is TGTGCCAGCAGTCCTCTTTTGGGGGGCTCCTACGAGCAGTACTTC. It is translated as CASSPLLGGSYEQYF.

In its sample, this clonotype was seen a few times. The chain joins TRBV29-1 to TRBJ1-1, with TRBD1 matching 7 bases. This CDR3 is 11 amino acids long. Germline-derived CDR1 and CDR2 are SQVTM and ANQGSEA. Trimming removed 3 bases from V and 7 bases from J; junction bases left unmatched: 2. The CDR3 loop is CSVDRGYEAFF. The CDR3 DNA follows: TGCAGCGTTGACAGGGGGTATGAAGCTTTCTTT.

The V call is TRBV4-3, the J call TRBJ2-7, with 11 bases identical to TRBD2. Germline-derived CDR1 and CDR2 are LGHNA and YSLEER. V lost 4 bases and J lost 3; bases outside the gene matches: 8. The CDR3 loop spans 16 amino acids. CDR3 sequence: CASSPRTSGPFYEQYF. CDR3 nucleotide sequence: TGCGCCAGCAGCCCCAGGACTAGCGGGCCGTTCTACGAGCAGTACTTC.

This clonotype showed up just a few times. The chain joins TRBV5-1 to TRBJ2-1; no clear D gene. The CDR3 extends over 12 amino acids. Germline assignment: CDR1 SGHRS and CDR2 YFSETQ. V dropped 1 base and J dropped 9 bases, with 8 bases sitting between them. The CDR3 loop is CASSLTEIEQFF. Here the CDR3 DNA reads TGCGCCAGCAGCTTGACAGAGATTGAGCAGTTCTTC.

This chain connects TRBV6-1 to TRBJ2-1; D perhaps matches TRBD1 (6 bases). The end of the DNA aligns better with TRBJ2-7, so the J call may be wrong. This CDR3 has 18 amino acids. Germline-derived CDR1 and CDR2 are MNHNS and SASEGT. The CDR3 region has the DNA TGTGCCAGCAGTCAACTAGGGACACCCCTTAGCTCCTACAATGAGCAGTACTTC. This encodes CASSQLGTPLSSYNEQYF.

This chain links TRBV27 with TRBJ1-2; the D gene is possibly TRBD1 (5 bases). The CDR3 loop spans 15 amino acids. Germline loops: CDR1 MNHEY, CDR2 SMNVEV (reference sequence). The V gene lost 4 bases and the J gene lost 4 bases, with 16 bases spanning the gap. The CDR3 region has the DNA TGTGCCAGCAGTTCGGGACGGGATTGGTTCTATGGCTACACCTTC. Translated: CASSSGRDWFYGYTF.

The chain is built from TRBV12-3 or TRBV12-4 and TRBJ2-5, with a tentative D call TRBD2 (6 bases). Matching the DNA end better, TRBJ2-7 makes the J call doubtful. The CDR3 totals 15 residues. In nucleotides, the CDR3 is TGTGCCAGCAGTTTAGGGGACGCCGGGGGTGACGAGCAGTACTTC. Translation: CASSLGDAGGDEQYF.

The rearrangement links TRBV4-1 to TRBJ2-5; a possible D gene is TRBD2 (6 bases). The end of the DNA is better explained by TRBJ2-7, so the J call may be wrong. Germline CDR1 MGHRA, CDR2 YSYEKL. The length of the CDR3 is 15 residues. The CDR3 loop is CASSQGLGGTHEQYF. CDR3 sequence (DNA): TGCGCCAGCAGCCAAGGTCTAGGAGGGACCCACGAGCAGTACTTC.

The V call is TRBV12-3 or TRBV12-4, the J call TRBJ2-7; 13 nucleotides align to TRBD2. This CDR3 is built from 14 residues. The V and J ends lost 8 bases and 0 bases, in that order; junction bases with no gene match: 1. The CDR3, as DNA: TGTGCCAGCGGACTAGCGGGGGACTCCTACGAGCAGTACTTC. It translates to CASGLAGDSYEQYF.